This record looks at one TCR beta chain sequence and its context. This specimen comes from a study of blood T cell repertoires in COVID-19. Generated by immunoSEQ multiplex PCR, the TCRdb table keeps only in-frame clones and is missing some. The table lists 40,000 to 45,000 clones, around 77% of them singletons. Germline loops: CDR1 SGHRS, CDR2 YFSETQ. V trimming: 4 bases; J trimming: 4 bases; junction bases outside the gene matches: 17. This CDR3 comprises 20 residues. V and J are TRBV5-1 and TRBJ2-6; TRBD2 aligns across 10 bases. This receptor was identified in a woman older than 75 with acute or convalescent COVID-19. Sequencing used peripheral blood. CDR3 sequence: CASSTFPSGRREAGANVLTF. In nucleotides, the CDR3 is TGCGCCAGCAGCACATTTCCTAGCGGGAGAAGAGAAGCGGGGGCCAACGTCCTGACTTTC.